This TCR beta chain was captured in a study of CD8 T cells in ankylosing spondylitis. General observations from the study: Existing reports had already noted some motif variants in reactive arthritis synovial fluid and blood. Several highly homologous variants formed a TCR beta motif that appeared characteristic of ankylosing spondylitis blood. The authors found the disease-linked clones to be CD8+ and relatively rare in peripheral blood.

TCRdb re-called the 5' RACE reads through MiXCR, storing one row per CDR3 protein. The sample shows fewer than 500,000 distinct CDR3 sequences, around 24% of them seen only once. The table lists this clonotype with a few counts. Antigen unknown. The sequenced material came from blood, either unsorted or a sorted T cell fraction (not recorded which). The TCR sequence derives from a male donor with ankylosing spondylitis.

For the CDR3, the DNA is TGTGCCAGCAGCCCCCTGACAGGGTATACGAACAATGAGCAGTTCTTC. It codes for CASSPLTGYTNNEQFF. The rearrangement joins TRBV11-2 to TRBJ2-1; 7 bases align to TRBD1. From germline, CDR1 is SGHAT and CDR2 FQNNGV. The CDR3 is 16 residues long. V shed 5 bases, J shed 5 bases, and the junction held 12 bases outside the gene matches.